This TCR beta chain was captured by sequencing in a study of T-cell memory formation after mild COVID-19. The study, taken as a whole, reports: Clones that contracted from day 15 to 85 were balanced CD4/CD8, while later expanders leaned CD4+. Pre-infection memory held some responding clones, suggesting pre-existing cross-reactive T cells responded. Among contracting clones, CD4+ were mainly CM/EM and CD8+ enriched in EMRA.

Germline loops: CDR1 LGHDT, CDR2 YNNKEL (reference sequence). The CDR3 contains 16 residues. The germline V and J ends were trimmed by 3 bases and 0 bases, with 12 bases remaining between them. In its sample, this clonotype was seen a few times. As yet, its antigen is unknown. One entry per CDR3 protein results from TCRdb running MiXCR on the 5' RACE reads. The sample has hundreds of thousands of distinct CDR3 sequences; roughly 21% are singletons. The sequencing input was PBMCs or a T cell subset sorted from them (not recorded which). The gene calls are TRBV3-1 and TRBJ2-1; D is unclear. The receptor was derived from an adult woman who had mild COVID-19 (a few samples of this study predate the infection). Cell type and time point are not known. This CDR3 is CASSQLRIVSYNEQFF. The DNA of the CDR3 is TGTGCCAGCAGCCAGCTCAGGATCGTCTCCTACAATGAGCAGTTCTTC.